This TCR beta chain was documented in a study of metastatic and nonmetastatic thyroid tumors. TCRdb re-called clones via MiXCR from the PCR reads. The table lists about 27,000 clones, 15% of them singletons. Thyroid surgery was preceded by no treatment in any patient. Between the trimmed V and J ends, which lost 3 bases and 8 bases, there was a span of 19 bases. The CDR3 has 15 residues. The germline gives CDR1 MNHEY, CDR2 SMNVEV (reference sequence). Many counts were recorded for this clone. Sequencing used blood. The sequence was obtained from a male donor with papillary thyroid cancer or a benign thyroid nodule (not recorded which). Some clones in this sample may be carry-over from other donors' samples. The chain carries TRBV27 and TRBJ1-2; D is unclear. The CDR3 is CASSFGVDHLGGYTF. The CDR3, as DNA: TGTGCCAGCAGTTTTGGGGTCGATCACTTAGGAGGCTACACCTTC.